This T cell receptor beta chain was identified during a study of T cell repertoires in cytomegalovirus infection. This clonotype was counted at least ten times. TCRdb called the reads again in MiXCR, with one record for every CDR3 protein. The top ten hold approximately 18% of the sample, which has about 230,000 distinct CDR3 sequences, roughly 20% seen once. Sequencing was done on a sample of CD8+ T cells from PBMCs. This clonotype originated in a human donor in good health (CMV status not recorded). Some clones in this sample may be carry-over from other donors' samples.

CDR3 nucleotides: TGTGCCAGCAGCTTACCCGGGCAGGGTCAGCCCCAGCATTTT. Amino acid sequence: CASSLPGQGQPQHF. The J gene is TRBJ1-5, the V gene TRBV7-9; D is possibly TRBD1 (5 bases). V lost 2 bases, J lost 6 bases, and 11 bases lay in between. The V gene's germline CDR1 is SEHNR and CDR2 FQNEAQ (reference sequence). CDR3 size: 14 residues. The variable domain in full, completed from reference TRBV7-9 and TRBJ1-5, reads DTGVSQNPRHKITKRGQNVTFRCDPISEHNRLYWYRQTLGQGPEFLTYFQNEAQLEKSRLLSDRFSAERPKGSFSTLEIQRTEQGDSAMYLCASSLPGQGQPQHFGDGTRLSIL.